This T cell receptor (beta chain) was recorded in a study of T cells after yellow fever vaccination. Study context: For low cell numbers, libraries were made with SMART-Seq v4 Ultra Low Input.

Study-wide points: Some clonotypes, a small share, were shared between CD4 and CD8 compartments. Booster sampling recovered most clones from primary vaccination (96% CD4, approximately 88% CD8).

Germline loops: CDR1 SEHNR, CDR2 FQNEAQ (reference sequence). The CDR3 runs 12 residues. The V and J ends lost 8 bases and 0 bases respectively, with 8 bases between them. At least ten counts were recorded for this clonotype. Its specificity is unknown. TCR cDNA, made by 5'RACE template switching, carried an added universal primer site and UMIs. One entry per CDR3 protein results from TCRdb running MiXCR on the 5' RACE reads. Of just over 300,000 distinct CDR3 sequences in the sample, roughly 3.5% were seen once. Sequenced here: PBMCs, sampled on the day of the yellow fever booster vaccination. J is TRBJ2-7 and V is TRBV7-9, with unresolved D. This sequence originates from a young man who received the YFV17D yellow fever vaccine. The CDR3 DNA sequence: TGTGCCAGCGGACCGGGCTCCTACGAGCAGTACTTC. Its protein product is CASGPGSYEQYF.